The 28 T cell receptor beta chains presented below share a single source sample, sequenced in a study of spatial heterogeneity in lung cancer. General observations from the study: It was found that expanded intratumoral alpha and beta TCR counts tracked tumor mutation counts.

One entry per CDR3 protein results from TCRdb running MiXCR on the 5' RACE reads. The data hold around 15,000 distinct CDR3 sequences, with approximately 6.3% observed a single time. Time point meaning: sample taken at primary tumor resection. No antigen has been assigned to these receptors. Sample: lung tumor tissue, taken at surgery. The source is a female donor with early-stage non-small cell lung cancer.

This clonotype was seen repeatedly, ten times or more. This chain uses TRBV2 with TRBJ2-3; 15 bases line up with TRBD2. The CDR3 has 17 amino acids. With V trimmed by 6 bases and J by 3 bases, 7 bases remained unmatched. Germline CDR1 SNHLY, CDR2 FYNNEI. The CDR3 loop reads CASSGTSGGTSTDTQYF. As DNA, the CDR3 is TGTGCCAGCAGCGGGACTAGCGGGGGGACGAGTACAGATACGCAGTATTTT. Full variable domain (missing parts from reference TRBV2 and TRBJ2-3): EPEVTQTPSHQVTQMGQEVILRCVPISNHLYFYWYRQILGQKVEFLVSFYNNEISEKSEIFDDQFSVERPDGSNFTLKIRSTKLEDSAMYFCASSGTSGGTSTDTQYFGPGTRLTVL.

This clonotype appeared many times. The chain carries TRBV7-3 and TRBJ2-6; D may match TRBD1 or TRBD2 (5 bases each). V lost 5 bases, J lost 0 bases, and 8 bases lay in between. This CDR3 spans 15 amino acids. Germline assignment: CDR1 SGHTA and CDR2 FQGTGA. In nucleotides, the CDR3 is TGTGCCAGCAGCCGGGACCACTCTGGGGCCAACGTCCTGACTTTC. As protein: CASSRDHSGANVLTF.

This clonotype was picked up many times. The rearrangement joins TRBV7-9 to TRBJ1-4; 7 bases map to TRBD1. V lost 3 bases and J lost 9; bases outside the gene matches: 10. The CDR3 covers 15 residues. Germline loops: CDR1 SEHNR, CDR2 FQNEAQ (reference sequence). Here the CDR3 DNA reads TGTGCCAGCAGCTTCCCGGGACAGATGGAGAAAAAACTGTTTTTT. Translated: CASSFPGQMEKKLFF.

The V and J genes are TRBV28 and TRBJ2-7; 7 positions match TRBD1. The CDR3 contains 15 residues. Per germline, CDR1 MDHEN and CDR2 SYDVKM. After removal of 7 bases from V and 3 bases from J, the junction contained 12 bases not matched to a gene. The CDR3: CASTVPGTANYEQYF. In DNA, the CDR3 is TGTGCCAGCACCGTTCCGGGGACAGCCAACTACGAGCAGTACTTC.

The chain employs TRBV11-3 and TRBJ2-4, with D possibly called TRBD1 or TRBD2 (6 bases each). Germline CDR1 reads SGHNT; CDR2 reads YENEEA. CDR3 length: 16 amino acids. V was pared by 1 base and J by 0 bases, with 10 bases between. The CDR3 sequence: CASSLVGGPAKNIQYF. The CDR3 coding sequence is TGTGCCAGCAGCTTAGTCGGGGGCCCAGCCAAAAACATTCAGTACTTC.

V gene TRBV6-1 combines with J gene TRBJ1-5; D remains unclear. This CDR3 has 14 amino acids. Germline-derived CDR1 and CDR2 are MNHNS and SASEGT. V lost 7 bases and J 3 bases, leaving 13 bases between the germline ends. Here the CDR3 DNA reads TGTGCCAGCATTTTAATGGGGTCCAATCAGCCCCAGCATTTT. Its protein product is CASILMGSNQPQHF.

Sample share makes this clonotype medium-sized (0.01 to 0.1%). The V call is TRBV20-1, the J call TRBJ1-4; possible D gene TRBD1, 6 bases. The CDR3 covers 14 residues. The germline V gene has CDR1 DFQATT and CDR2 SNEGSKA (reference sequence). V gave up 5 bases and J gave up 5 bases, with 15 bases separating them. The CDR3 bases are TGCAGTGCTGAGGAGGGGGGCTCGAATGAAAAACTGTTTTTT. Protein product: CSAEEGGSNEKLFF.

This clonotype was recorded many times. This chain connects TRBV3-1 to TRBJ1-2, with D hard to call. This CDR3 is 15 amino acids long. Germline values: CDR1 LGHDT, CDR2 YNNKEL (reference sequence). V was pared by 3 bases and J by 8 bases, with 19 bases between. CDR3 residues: CASSHRGSFGSGYTF. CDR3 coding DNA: TGTGCCAGCAGCCACCGCGGCAGTTTCGGATCCGGCTACACCTTC.

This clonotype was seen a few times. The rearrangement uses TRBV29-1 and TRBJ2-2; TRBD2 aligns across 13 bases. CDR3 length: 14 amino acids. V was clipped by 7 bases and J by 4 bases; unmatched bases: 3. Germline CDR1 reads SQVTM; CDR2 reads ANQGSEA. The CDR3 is CSGTSGGATGELFF. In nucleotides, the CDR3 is TGCAGCGGAACTAGCGGGGGGGCCACCGGGGAGCTGTTTTTT.

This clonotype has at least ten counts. CDR3 sequence: CATGLQEEDTQYF. The CDR3 coding sequence is TGTGCCACTGGACTGCAGGAGGAAGATACGCAGTATTTT. The rearrangement joins TRBV10-3 to TRBJ2-3; perhaps TRBD2 as D (5 bases). The length of the CDR3 is 13 residues. The V gene's germline CDR1 is ENHRY and CDR2 SYGVKD. V was shortened by 10 bases and J by 5 bases, with 16 bases between the two germline ends.

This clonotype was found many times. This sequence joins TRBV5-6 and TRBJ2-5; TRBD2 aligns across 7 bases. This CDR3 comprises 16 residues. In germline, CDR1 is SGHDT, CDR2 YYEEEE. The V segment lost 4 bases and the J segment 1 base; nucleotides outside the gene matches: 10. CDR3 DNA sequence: TGTGCCAGCAGCATCACCGTGGCTAGCGGCCAAGAGACCCAGTACTTC. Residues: CASSITVASGQETQYF.

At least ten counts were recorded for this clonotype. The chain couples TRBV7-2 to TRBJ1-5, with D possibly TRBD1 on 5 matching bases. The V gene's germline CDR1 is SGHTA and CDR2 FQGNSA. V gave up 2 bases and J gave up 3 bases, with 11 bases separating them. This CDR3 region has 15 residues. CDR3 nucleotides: TGTGCCAGCAGCTTAAGGCAGGGACCCAATCAGCCCCAGCATTTT. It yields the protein CASSLRQGPNQPQHF.

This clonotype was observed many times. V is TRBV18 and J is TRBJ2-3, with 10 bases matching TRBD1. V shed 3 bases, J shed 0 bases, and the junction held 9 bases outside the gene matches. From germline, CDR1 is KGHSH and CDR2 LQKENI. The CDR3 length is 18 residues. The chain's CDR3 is CASSPTGQGTPSTDTQYF. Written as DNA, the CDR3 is TGTGCCAGCTCACCGACGGGACAGGGGACTCCTAGCACAGATACGCAGTATTTT.

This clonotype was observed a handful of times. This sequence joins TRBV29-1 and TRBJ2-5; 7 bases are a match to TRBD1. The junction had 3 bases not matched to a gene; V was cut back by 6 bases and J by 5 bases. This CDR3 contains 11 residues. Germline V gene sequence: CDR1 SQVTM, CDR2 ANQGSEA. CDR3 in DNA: TGCAGCGTCAAACAGGGGGAGACCCAGTACTTC. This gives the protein CSVKQGETQYF.

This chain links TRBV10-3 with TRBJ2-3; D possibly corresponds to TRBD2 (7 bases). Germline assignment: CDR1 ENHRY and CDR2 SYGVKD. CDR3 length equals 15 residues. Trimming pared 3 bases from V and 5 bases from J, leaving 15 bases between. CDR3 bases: TGTGCCATCAGTGAACTCGGGGGGCCCCAAGATACGCAGTATTTT. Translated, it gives CAISELGGPQDTQYF.

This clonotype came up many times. The DNA for the CDR3 is TGTGCCAGCAGCCAAAATAACGTGTATGAAGCTTTCTTT. It encodes CASSQNNVYEAFF. The gene calls are TRBV3-1 and TRBJ1-1; D is ambiguous. The CDR3 runs to 13 residues. V shed 2 bases and J shed 7 bases, with 11 bases lying between them. Germline loops: CDR1 LGHDT, CDR2 YNNKEL (reference sequence). Variable domain in full (rest from reference TRBV3-1 and TRBJ1-1): DTAVSQTPKYLVTQMGNDKSIKCEQNLGHDTMYWYKQDSKKFLKIMFSYNNKELIINETVPNRFSPKSPDKAHLNLHINSLELGDSAVYFCASSQNNVYEAFFGQGTRLTVV.

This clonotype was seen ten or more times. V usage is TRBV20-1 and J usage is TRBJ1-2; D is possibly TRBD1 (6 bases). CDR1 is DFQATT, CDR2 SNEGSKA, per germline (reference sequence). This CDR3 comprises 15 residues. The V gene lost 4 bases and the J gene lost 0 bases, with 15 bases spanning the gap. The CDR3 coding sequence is TGCAGTGCTATCCCTTTGACAGGCGCTAACTATGGCTACACCTTC. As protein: CSAIPLTGANYGYTF.

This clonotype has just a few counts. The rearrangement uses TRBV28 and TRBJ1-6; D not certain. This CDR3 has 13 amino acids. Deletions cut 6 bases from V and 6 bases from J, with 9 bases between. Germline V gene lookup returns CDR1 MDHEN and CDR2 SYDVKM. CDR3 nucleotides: TGTGCCAGCAGACTTAGCGGTAATTCACCCCTCCACTTT. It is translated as CASRLSGNSPLHF.

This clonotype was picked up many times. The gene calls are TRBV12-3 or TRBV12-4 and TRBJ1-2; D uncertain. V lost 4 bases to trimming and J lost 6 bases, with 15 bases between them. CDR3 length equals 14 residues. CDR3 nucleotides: TGTGCCAGCAGTTCCCGGTTGGAAACTAATGGCTACACCTTC. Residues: CASSSRLETNGYTF.

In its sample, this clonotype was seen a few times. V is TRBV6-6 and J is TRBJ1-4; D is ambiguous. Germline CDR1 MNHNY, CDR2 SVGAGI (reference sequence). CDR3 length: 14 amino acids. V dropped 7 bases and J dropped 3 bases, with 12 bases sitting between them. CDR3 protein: CASTTWLSNEKLFF. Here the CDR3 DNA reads TGTGCCAGCACCACCTGGCTCTCTAATGAAAAACTGTTTTTT.

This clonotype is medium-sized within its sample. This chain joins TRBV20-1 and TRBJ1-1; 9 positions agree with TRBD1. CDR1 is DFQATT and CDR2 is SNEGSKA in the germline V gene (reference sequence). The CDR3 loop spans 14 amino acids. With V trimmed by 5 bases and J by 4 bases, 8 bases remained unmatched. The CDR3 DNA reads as TGCAGTGCTTCCGATGGGACAGGGTTCACTGAAGCTTTCTTT. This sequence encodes CSASDGTGFTEAFF.

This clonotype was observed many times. CDR3 bases: TGTGCTAGTGGTTTGGGGACTAGCGGATACAATGAGCAGTTCTTC. This sequence encodes CASGLGTSGYNEQFF. This chain links TRBV12-5 with TRBJ2-1; 10 bases fit TRBD2. The CDR3 runs to 15 residues. The J segment lost 4 bases and the V segment lost 1 base, leaving 1 base of the junction unmatched. Looked up from germline, CDR1 is LGHNT and CDR2 is FRNRAP.

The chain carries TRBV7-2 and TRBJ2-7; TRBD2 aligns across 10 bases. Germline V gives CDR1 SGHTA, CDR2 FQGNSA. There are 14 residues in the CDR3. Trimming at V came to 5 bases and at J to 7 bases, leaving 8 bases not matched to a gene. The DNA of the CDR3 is TGTGCCAGCAGCCCGGGACTAGCGAGATGGGAGCAGTACTTC. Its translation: CASSPGLARWEQYF.

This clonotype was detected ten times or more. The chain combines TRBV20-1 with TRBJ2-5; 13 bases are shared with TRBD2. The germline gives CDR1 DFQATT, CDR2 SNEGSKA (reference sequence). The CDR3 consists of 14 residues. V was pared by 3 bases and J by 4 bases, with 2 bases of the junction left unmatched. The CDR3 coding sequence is TGCAGTGCTAGCCGGACTAGCGGGGGAGAGACCCAGTACTTC. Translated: CSASRTSGGETQYF.

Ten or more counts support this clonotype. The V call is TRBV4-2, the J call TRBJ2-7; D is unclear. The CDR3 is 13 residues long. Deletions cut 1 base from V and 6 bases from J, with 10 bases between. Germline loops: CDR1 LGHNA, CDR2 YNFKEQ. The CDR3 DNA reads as TGTGCCAGCAGCCAAGGCCCCCAGGCCGAGCAGTACTTC. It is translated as CASSQGPQAEQYF.

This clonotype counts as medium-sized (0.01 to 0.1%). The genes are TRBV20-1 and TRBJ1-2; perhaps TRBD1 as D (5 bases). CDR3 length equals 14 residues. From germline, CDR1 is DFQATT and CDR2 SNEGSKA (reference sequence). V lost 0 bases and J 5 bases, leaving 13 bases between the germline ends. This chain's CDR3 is CSARDTGTEYGYTF. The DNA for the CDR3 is TGCAGTGCTAGAGATACCGGGACTGAGTATGGCTACACCTTC.

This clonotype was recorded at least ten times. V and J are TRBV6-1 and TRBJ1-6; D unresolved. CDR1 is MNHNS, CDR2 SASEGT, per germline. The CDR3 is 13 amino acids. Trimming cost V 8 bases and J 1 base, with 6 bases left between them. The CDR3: CASGPSYNSPLHF. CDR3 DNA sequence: TGTGCCAGCGGACCTTCCTATAATTCACCCCTCCACTTT.

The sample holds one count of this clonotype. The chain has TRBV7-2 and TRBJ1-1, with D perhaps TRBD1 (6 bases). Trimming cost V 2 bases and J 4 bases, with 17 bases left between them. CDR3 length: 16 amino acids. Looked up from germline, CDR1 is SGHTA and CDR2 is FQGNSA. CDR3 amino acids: CASSLQARGGSTEAFF. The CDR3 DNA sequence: TGTGCCAGCAGCTTACAGGCCAGGGGAGGAAGCACTGAAGCTTTCTTT.